These T cell receptor beta chains were read from a single sample in a study of T cells in Graves' hyperthyroidism and ophthalmopathy. Each CDR3 protein gets one entry after TCRdb re-called the multiplex PCR reads with MiXCR. The sample holds 500,000 to 800,000 distinct CDR3 sequences, around 15% seen once. Sequencing used blood. Receptor source: a woman between 50 and 59 years old with Graves' ophthalmopathy. The CDR3 runs from the conserved cysteine through the conserved F or W.

j_gene: TRBJ2-1
v_gene: TRBV24-1
len: 16
CDR3aa: CATSDLQGQGYNEQFF

j_gene: TRBJ1-5
v_gene: TRBV5-5
len: 16
CDR3aa: CASSLGNRIYNQPQHF

j_gene: TRBJ2-7
v_gene: TRBV9
len: 15
CDR3aa: CASSVDPGGRYEQYF

j_gene: TRBJ1-2
v_gene: TRBV15
len: 14
CDR3aa: CATSRVIGTLGYTF

j_gene: TRBJ2-7
v_gene: TRBV11-2
len: 15
CDR3aa: CASSPRSSVWYEQYF

j_gene: TRBJ2-7
v_gene: TRBV10-3
len: 13
CDR3aa: CAISEVRLLEQYF

j_gene: TRBJ2-1
v_gene: TRBV2
len: 12
CDR3aa: CASSATWNEQFF

j_gene: TRBJ2-5
v_gene: TRBV11-2
len: 17
CDR3aa: CASSSRTSGRMRETQYF

j_gene: TRBJ1-1
v_gene: TRBV27
len: 14
CDR3aa: CASSLSQGLDQAFF

j_gene: TRBJ2-1
v_gene: TRBV7-8
len: 16
CDR3aa: CASSLMSSGLYNEQFF

j_gene: TRBJ2-3
v_gene: TRBV7-3
len: 16
CDR3aa: CASSIVAGGSADTQYF

j_gene: TRBJ1-4
v_gene: TRBV11-2
len: 18
CDR3aa: CASSLDQSAGGSNEKLFF

j_gene: TRBJ2-3
v_gene: TRBV5-1
len: 16
CDR3aa: CASSLAPSGGADTQYF

j_gene: TRBJ2-7
v_gene: TRBV10-3
len: 12
CDR3aa: CAIMGTDYEQYF

j_gene: TRBJ1-1
v_gene: TRBV6-1
len: 15
CDR3aa: CASSTPGGGGTEAFF

j_gene: TRBJ1-1
v_gene: TRBV12-3/TRBV12-4
len: 16
CDR3aa: CASSPGTGAMNTEAFF